This T cell receptor beta chain came from a study of cytomegalovirus exposure and HLA in healthy donors. Study-level results: Later analysis demonstrated an association between a missense DCLRE1C variant and TCR beta V- and J-gene trimming.

CDR3 length: 15 residues. The J segment lost 0 bases and the V segment lost 7 bases, leaving 3 bases of the junction unmatched. CDR1 is LGHNT, CDR2 FRNRAP, per germline. The PCR made use of 60 Vbeta and 13 Jbeta primers. The data were produced by immunoSEQ multiplex PCR, yet TCRdb's version contains in-frame clones alone and is incomplete. The sample includes approximately 160,000 clones, about 80% seen only once; the top ten take roughly 1.6%. Concerning this clone itself: Its antigen is undetermined.

This TCR was sampled from a man aged 40-49 years in good health and CMV-seronegative. The sequenced sample consisted of PBMCs. The rearrangement links TRBV12-5 to TRBJ2-1, with 10 bases that match TRBD2. The DNA of the CDR3 is TGTGCTAGTGCCTCTAGCGGGAGCTCCTACAATGAGCAGTTCTTC. As protein: CASASSGSSYNEQFF.